This T cell receptor (beta chain) was retrieved from a study of T-cell reconstitution after alpha-beta-depleted transplantation in children. Germline CDR1 reads DFQATT; CDR2 reads SNEGSKA (reference sequence). The CDR3 spans 12 residues. The V gene lost 6 bases and the J gene lost 2 bases, with 10 bases spanning the gap. Overall study findings and caveats: Some patients' high day-60 TCRbeta diversity was traced to surviving recipient T cells and thymic progenitors. Among T cells one year after transplant, newly produced cells accounted for most counts and diversity.

TCRbeta library construction was performed incorporating unique molecular identifiers. Each CDR3 protein is one row after TCRdb ran MiXCR on the PCR reads. The table has 280,000 or so distinct CDR3 sequences, 11% seen once; the top ten hold about 20%. This clonotype was recorded at least ten times. Its antigen is still unknown. The chain has TRBV20-1 and TRBJ2-5, with D unresolved. The material was peripheral blood, obtained 180 days after TCRalphabeta/CD19-depleted stem cell transplant. This receptor was taken from a male patient aged 2 to 9 who had a stem cell transplant for chronic granulomatous disease, so the T cells may come from the graft donor. As DNA, the CDR3 is TGCAGTGCGTGGGTCTTTCAAGAGACCCAGTACTTC. Protein product: CSAWVFQETQYF.